This T cell receptor (beta chain) was observed in a study of monozygotic twins with inflammatory bowel disease. General observations from the study: Fewer shared clonotypes with others were found in IBD patients than in healthy twins, especially with disease activity. Distinguishing T cell subtypes was not possible.

The cDNA of both the TCRalpha and TCRbeta chains was subjected to two nested PCRs of roughly 15 and 9 cycles. TCRdb re-called the 5' RACE reads and shows each CDR3 protein once, DNA omitted. The table lists about 160,000 distinct CDR3 sequences. As to this clonotype: Its antigen is unidentified.

The specimen was blood. The source is a human donor with ulcerative colitis or Crohn's disease, or a healthy co-twin of an affected twin (not recorded which).

CDR3 residues: CASSGEGYGYTF. The V call is TRBV12-3 or TRBV12-4, the J call TRBJ1-2; TCRdb names TRBD1, which stays unverified in the absence of DNA. CDR3 length: 12 residues.